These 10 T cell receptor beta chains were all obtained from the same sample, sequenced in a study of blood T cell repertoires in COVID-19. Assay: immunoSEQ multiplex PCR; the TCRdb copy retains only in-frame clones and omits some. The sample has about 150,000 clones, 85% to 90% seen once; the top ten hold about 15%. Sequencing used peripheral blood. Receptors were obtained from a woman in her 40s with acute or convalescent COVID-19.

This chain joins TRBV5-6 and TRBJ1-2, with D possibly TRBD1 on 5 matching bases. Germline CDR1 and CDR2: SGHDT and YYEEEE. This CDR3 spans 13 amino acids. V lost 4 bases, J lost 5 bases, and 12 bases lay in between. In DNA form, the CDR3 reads TGTGCCAGCAGCCCTTTGGGGGGGTATGGCTACACCTTC. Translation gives CASSPLGGYGYTF. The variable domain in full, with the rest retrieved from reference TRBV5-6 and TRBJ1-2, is DAGVTQSPTHLIKTRGQQVTLRCSPKSGHDTVSWYQQALGQGPQFIFQYYEEEERQRGNFPDRFSGHQFPNYSSELNVNALLLGDSALYLCASSPLGGYGYTFGSGTRLTVV.

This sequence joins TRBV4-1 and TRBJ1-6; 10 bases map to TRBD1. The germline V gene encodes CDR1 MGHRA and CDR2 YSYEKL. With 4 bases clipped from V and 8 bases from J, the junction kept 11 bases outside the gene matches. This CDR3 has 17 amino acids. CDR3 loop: CASSLLSGTGEDSPLHF. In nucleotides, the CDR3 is TGCGCCAGCAGCCTCTTATCGGGGACAGGGGAGGATTCACCCCTCCACTTT.

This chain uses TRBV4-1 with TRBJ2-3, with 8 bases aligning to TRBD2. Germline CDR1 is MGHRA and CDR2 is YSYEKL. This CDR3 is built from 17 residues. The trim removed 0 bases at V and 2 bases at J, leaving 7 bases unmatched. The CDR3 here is CASSQDGTGGSTDTQYF. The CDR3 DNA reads TGCGCCAGCAGCCAAGATGGAACGGGGGGGTCCACAGATACGCAGTATTTT.

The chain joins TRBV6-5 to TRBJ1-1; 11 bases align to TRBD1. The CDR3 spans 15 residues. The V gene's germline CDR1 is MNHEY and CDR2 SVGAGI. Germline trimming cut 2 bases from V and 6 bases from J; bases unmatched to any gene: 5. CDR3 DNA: TGTGCCAGCAGTTACGGGACAGGGGGGTTCCCTGAAGCTTTCTTT. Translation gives CASSYGTGGFPEAFF.

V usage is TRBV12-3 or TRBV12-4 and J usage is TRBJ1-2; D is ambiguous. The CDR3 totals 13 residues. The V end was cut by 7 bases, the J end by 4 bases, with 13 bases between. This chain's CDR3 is CASNHLPSYGYTF. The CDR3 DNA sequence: TGTGCCAGCAATCATCTCCCGAGCTATGGCTACACCTTC.

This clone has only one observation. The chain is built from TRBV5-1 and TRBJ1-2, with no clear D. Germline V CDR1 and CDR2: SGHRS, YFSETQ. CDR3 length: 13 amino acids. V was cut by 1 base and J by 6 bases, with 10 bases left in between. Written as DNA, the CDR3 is TGCGCCAGCAGCTTGATTTCCGGGGATGGCTACACCTTC. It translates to CASSLISGDGYTF. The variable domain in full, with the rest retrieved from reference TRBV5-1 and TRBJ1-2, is KAGVTQTPRYLIKTRGQQVTLSCSPISGHRSVSWYQQTPGQGLQFLFEYFSETQRNKGNFPGRFSGRQFSNSRSEMNVSTLELGDSALYLCASSLISGDGYTFGSGTRLTVV.

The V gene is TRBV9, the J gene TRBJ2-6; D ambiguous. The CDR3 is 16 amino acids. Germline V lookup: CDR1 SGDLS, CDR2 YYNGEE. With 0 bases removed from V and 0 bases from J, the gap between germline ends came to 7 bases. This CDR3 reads CASSVVSGSGANVLTF. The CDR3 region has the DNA TGTGCCAGCAGCGTAGTTTCAGGCTCTGGGGCCAACGTCCTGACTTTC.

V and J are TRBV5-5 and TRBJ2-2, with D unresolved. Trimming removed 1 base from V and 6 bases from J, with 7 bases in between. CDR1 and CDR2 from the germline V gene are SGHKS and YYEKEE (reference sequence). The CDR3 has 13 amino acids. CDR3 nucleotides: TGTGCCAGCAGCTTGACTTACGCCGGGGAGCTGTTTTTT. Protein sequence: CASSLTYAGELFF.

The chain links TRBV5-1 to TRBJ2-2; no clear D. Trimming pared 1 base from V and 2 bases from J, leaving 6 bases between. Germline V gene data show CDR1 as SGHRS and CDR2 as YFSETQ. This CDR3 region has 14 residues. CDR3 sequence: CASSLIQNTGELFF. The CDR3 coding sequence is TGCGCCAGCAGCTTGATTCAAAACACCGGGGAGCTGTTTTTT.

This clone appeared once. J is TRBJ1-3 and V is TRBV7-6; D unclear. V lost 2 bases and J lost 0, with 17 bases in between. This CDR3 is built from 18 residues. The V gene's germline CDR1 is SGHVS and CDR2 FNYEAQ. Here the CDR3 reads CASSLIPGLSSSGNTIYF. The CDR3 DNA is TGTGCCAGCAGCTTAATCCCCGGACTGTCGAGCTCTGGAAACACCATATATTTT. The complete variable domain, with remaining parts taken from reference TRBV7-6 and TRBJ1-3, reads GAGVSQSPRYKVTKRGQDVALRCDPISGHVSLYWYRQALGQGPEFLTYFNYEAQQDKSGLPNDRFSAERPEGSISTLTIQRTEQRDSAMYRCASSLIPGLSSSGNTIYFGEGSWLTVV.